This T cell receptor (beta chain) is drawn from a study of blood T cell repertoires in COVID-19. Study context: PBMCs, B-cell-depleted T cells, or T cells were the source of the cDNA or gDNA that made up the material.

Germline V lookup: CDR1 ENHRY, CDR2 SYGVKD. The CDR3 consists of 14 residues. Trimming cost V 0 bases and J 6 bases, with 9 bases left between them. The authors' processing: Cell counts per sample came from amplifying reference gene primers. The method was immunoSEQ multiplex PCR; TCRdb's version includes in-frame clones alone and lacks a portion of them. The D gene and trimming were derived from the DNA, and the V and J assignments and clone size from that table. Among about 72,000 clones listed, approximately 82% were seen once. The source of this sequence is a man in his 60s with acute or convalescent COVID-19. Sequenced input: peripheral blood. The chain links TRBV10-3 to TRBJ2-1; weak D call: TRBD1 (6 bases). In DNA form, the CDR3 reads TGTGCCATCAGTGAGTCGAGAGGGGGCAATGAGCAGTTCTTC. This codes for CAISESRGGNEQFF.